The source of this TCR beta chain is a study of blood T cell repertoires in COVID-19. Study-level information: From the United States, Italy and Spain came samples of acute and convalescent COVID-19. T cells, B-cell-depleted T cells, or PBMCs supplied cDNA or gDNA.

As processed by the authors: For nucleated cells, counts were estimated from reference gene primer amplification. Profiling relied on immunoSEQ multiplex PCR, and the TCRdb table lists in-frame clones only, not all of them. For V, J and clone size, that table is used; D and trimming come from the DNA. The table has about 200,000 clones, 65% to 90% seen once. The germline V and J ends were trimmed by 7 bases and 4 bases, with 19 bases remaining between them. Germline assignment: CDR1 LNHDA and CDR2 SQIVND (reference sequence). The CDR3 spans 15 residues. The sample comprised peripheral blood. V usage is TRBV19 and J usage is TRBJ1-1, with a weak D call TRBD1 (6 bases). This TCR was sampled from a human donor in a cohort sampled during active COVID-19. The CDR3 coding sequence is TGTGCCAGTATCCAATCGGGGGGGCAGAGCACTGAAGCTTTCTTT. Residues: CASIQSGGQSTEAFF. The full variable domain, with the rest looked up from reference TRBV19 and TRBJ1-1, is DGGITQSPKYLFRKEGQNVTLSCEQNLNHDAMYWYRQDPGQGLRLIYYSQIVNDFQKGDIAEGYSVSREKKESFPLTVTSAQKNPTAFYLCASIQSGGQSTEAFFGQGTRLTVV.